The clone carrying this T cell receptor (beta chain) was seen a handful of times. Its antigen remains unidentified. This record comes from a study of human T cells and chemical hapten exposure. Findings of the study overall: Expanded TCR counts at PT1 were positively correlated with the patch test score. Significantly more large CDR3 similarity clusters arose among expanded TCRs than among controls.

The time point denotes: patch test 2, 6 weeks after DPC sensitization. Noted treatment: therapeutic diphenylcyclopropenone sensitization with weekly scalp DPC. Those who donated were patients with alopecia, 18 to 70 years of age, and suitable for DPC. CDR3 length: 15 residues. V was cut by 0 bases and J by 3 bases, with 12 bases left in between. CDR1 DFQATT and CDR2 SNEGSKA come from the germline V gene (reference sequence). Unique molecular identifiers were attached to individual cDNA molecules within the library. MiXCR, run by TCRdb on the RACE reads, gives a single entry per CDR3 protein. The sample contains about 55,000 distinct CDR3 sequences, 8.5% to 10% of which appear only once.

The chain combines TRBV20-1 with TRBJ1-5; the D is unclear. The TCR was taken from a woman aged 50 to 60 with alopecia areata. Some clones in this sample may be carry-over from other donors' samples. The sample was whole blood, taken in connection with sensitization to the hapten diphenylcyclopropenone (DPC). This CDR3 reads CSARDSQVPNQPQHF. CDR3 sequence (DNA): TGCAGTGCTAGAGATTCGCAGGTCCCCAATCAGCCCCAGCATTTT.